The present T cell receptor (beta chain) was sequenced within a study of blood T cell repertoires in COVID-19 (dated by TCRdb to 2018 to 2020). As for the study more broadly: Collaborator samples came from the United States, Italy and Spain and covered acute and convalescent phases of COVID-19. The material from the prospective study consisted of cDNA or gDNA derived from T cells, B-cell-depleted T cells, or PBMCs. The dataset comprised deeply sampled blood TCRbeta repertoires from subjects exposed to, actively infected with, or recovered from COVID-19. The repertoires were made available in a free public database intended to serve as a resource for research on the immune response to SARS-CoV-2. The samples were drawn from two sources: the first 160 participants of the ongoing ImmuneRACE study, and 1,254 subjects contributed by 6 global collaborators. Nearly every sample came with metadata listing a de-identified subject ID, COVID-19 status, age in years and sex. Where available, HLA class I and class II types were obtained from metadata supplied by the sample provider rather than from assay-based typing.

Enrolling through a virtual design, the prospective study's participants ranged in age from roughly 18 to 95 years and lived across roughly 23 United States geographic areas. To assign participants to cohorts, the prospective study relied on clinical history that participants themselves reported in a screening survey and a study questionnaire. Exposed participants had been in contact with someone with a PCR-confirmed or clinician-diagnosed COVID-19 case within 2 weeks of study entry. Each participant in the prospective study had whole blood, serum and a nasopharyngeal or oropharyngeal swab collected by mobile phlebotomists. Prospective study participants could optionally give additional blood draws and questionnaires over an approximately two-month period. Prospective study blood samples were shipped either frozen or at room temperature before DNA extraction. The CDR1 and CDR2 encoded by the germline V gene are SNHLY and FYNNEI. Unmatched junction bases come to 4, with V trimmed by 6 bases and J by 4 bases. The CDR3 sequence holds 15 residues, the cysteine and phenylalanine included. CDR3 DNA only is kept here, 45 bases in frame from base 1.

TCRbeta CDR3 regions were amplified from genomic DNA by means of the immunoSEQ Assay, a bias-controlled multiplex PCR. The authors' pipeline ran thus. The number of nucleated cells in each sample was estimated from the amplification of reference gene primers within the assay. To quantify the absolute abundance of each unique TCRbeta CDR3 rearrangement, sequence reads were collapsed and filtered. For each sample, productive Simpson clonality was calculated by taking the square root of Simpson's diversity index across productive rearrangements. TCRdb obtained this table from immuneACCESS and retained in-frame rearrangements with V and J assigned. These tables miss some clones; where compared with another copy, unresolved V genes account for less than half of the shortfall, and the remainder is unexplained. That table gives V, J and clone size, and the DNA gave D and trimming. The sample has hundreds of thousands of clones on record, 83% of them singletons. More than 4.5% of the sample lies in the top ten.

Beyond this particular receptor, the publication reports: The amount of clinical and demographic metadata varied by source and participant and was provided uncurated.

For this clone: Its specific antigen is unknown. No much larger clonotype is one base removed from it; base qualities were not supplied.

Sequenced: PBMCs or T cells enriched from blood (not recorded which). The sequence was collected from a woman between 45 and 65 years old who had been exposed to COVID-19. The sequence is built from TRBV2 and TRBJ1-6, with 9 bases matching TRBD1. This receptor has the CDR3 CASRPQGAYNSPLHF. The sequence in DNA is TGTGCCAGCAGGCCACAGGGGGCTTATAATTCACCCCTCCACTTT.